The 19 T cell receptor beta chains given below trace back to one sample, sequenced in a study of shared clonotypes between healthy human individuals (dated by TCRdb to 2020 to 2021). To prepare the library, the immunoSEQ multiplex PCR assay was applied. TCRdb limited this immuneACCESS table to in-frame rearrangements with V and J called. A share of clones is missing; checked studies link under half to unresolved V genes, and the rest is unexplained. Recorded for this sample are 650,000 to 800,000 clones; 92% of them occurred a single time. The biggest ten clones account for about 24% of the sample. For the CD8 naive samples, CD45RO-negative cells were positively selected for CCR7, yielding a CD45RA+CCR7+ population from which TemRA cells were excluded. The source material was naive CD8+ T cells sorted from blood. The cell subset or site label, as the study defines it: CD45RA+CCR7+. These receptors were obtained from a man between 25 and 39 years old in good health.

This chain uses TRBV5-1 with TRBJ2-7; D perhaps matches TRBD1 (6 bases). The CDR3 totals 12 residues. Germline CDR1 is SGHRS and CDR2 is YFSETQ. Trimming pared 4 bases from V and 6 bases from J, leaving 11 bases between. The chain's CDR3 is CASSPGAVEQYF. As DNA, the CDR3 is TGCGCCAGCAGCCCAGGGGCGGTCGAGCAGTACTTC.

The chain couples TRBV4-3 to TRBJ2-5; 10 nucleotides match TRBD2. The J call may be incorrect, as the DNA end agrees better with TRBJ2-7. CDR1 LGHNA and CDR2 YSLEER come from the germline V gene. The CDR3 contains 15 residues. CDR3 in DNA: TGCGCCAGCAGCCAAGGGGTTAGCGGGAGGTACGAGCAGTACTTC. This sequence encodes CASSQGVSGRYEQYF.

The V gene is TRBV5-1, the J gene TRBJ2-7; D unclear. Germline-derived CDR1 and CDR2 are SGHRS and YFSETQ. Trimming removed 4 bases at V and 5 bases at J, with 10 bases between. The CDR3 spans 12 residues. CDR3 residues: CASSEDPHEQYF. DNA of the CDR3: TGCGCCAGCAGCGAGGACCCCCACGAGCAGTACTTC.

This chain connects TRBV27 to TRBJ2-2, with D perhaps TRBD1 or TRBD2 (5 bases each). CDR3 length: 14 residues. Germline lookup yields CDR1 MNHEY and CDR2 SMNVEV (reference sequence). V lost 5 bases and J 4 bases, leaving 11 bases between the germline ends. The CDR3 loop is CASSIGTGTGELFF. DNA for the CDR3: TGTGCCAGCAGTATAGGGACGGGCACCGGGGAGCTGTTTTTT.

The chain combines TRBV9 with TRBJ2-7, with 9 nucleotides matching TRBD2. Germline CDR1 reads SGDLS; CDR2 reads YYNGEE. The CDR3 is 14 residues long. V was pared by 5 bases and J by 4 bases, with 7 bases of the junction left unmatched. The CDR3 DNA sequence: TGTGCCAGCAGTGCCAGGACTAGCGAGTACGAGCAGTACTTC. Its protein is CASSARTSEYEQYF.

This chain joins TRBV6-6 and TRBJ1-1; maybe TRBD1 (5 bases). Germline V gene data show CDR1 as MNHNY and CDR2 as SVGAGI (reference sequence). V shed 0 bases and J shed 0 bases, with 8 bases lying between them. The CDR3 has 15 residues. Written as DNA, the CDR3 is TGTGCCAGCAGTTACTCGACAGAGCTGAACACTGAAGCTTTCTTT. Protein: CASSYSTELNTEAFF.

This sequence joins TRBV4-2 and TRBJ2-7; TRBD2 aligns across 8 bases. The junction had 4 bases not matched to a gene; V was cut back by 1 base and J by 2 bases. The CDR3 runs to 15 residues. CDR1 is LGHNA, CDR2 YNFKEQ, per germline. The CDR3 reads CASSQATGGPYEQYF. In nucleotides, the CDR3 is TGTGCCAGCAGCCAAGCTACGGGAGGGCCCTACGAGCAGTACTTC.

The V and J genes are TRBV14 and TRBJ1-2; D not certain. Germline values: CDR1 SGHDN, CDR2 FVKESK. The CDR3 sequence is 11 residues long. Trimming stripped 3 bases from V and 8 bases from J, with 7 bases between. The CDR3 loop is CASSHIQGYTF. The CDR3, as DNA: TGTGCCAGCAGCCACATACAGGGCTACACCTTC.

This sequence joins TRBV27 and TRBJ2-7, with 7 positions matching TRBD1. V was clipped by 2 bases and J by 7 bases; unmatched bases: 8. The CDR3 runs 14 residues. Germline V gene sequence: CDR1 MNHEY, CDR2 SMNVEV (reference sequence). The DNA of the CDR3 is TGTGCCAGCAGTTTACGACAGGGCCCCCTGGAGCAGTACTTC. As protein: CASSLRQGPLEQYF.

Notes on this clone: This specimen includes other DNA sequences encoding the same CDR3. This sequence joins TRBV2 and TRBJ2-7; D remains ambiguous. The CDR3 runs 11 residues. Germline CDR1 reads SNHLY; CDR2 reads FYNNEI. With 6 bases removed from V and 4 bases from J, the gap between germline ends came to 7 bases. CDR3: CASRGTYEQYF. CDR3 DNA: TGTGCCAGCAGGGGTACGTACGAGCAGTACTTC.

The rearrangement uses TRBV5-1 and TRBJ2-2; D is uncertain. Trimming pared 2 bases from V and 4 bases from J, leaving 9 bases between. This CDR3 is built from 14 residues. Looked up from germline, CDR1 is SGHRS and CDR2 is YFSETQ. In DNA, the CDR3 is TGCGCCAGCAGCTTCGGAACTCTCACCGGGGAGCTGTTTTTT. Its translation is CASSFGTLTGELFF.

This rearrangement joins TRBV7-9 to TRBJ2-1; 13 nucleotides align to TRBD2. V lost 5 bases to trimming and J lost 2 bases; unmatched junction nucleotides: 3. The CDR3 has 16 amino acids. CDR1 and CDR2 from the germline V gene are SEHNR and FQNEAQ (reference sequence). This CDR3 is CASSRLAGGPYNEQFF. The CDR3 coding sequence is TGTGCCAGCAGCCGACTAGCGGGAGGTCCCTACAATGAGCAGTTCTTC. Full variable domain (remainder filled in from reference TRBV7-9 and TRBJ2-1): DTGVSQNPRHKITKRGQNVTFRCDPISEHNRLYWYRQTLGQGPEFLTYFQNEAQLEKSRLLSDRFSAERPKGSFSTLEIQRTEQGDSAMYLCASSRLAGGPYNEQFFGPGTRLTVL.

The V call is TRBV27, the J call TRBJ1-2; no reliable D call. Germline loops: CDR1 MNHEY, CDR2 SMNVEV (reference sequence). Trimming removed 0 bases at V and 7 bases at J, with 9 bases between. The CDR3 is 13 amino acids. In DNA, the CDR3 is TGTGCCAGCAGTTTATCGGGAGAACCTGGCTACACCTTC. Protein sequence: CASSLSGEPGYTF.

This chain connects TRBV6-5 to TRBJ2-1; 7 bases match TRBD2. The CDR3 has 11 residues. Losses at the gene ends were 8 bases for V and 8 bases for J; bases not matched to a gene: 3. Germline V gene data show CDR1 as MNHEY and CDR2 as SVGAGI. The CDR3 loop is CASLGGDEQFF. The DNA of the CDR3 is TGTGCCAGCCTGGGGGGGGATGAGCAGTTCTTC.

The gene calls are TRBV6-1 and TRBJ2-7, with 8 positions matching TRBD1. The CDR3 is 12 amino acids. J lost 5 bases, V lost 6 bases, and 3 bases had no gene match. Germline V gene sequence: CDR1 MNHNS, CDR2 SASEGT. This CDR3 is CASRDRGNEQYF. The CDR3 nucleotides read TGTGCCAGCAGAGACAGGGGAAACGAGCAGTACTTC.

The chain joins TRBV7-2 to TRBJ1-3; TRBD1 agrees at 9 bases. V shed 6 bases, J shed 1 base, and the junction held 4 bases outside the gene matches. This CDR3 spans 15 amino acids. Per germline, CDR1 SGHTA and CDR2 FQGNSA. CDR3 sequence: CASSFGTGSGNTIYF. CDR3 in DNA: TGTGCCAGCAGTTTTGGGACAGGGTCTGGAAACACCATATATTTT.

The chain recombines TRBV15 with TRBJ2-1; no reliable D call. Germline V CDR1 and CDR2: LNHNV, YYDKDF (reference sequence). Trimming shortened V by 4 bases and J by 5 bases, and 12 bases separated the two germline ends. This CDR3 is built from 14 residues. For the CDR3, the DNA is TGTGCCACCAGCACCCTATTGGCTGACAATGAGCAGTTCTTC. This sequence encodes CATSTLLADNEQFF.

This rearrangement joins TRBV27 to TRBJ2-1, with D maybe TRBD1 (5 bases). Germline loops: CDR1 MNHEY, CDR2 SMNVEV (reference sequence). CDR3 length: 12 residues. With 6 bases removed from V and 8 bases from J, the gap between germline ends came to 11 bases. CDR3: CASRGEGDEQFF. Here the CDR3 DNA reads TGTGCCAGCAGAGGAGAAGGGGATGAGCAGTTCTTC.

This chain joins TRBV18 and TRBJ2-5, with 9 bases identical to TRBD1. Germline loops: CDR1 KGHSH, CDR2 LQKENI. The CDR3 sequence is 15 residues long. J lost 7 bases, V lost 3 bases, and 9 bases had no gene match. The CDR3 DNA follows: TGTGCCAGCTCACCCGGGACAGGGCCAAAAGGGACCCAGTACTTC. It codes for CASSPGTGPKGTQYF.